This T cell receptor beta chain appears in the sequencing data of a study of OX40 agonist ivuxolimab in advanced cancers. At the level of the study: Of the participants, approximately 44% had some prior anti-PD-1, anti-PD-L1 or anti-CTLA-4 therapy, which was allowed.

Study observations and caveats: The average count of expanded clones was higher among CD8+ T cells than among CD4+.

Some clones are missing from TCRdb's copy, which holds only in-frame ones; the method was immunoSEQ multiplex PCR. Here the sample spans 50,000 to 65,000 clones, around nine tenths being singletons. Remarks on this clone: No antigen is known for it.

CDR1 SEHNR and CDR2 FQNEAQ come from the germline V gene (reference sequence). The CDR3 spans 14 residues. With 5 bases removed from V and 0 bases from J, the gap between germline ends came to 8 bases. The V and J genes are TRBV7-9 and TRBJ1-5; D is perhaps TRBD1 (5 bases). Here the sequenced sample was CD4+ or CD8+ T cells sorted from blood, taken in a trial of the OX40 agonist ivuxolimab. This TCR was sampled from an adult with an advanced solid tumor such as melanoma, head and neck, liver or kidney cancer. The CDR3 here is CASSLTDSNQPQHF. CDR3 nucleotide sequence: TGTGCCAGCAGCCTGACAGATAGCAATCAGCCCCAGCATTTT.